Listed below are T cell receptor beta chains from one sample, sequenced in a study of cytomegalovirus exposure and HLA in healthy donors. Assay used: immunoSEQ multiplex PCR; TCRdb lists only in-frame clones, some missing. This table holds roughly 120,000 clones, around 78% found once. Sequencing used PBMCs. These receptors originate from a man aged 35 to 55 in good health and CMV-seronegative. Each CDR3 is given with its conserved first and last residue. The order of the fields is J gene, clone size, V gene, D gene, CDR3 DNA, CDR3 protein. The D gene is left open where the match is weak. Not every row has a clone size; where given, it reads once, few, many or a size class.

J: TRBJ2-5
size: few
V: TRBV10-3
D: .
DNA: TGTGCCATCAGTGACCCTGCAGGGGACGAGACCCAGTACTTC
CDR3: CAISDPAGDETQYF

J: TRBJ2-3
size: .
V: TRBV6-5
D: .
DNA: TGTGCCAGCAGTGGAGGGAGTCTTAGCACAGATACGCAGTATTTT
CDR3: CASSGGSLSTDTQYF

J: TRBJ2-7
size: .
V: TRBV7-8
D: .
DNA: TGTGCCAGCAGCGCGTCAAGGGGCTACGAGCAGTACTTC
CDR3: CASSASRGYEQYF

J: TRBJ2-2
size: .
V: TRBV7-3
D: .
DNA: TGTGCCAGCAGCTTGGAGGGGGCCGCGGGGGAGCTGTTTTTT
CDR3: CASSLEGAAGELFF

J: TRBJ2-3
size: .
V: TRBV29-1
D: .
DNA: TGCAGCGTCCCAGGGGCAGATACGCAGTATTTT
CDR3: CSVPGADTQYF

J: TRBJ2-6
size: few
V: TRBV5-1
D: .
DNA: TGCGCCAGCACCACAGGCGACAGGAGTGGGGCCAACGTCCTGACTTTC
CDR3: CASTTGDRSGANVLTF

J: TRBJ1-1
size: .
V: TRBV7-6
D: .
DNA: TGCCCTTTGAATAACATGAACACTGAAGCTTTCTTT
CDR3: CPLNNMNTEAFF

J: TRBJ2-5
size: .
V: TRBV5-4
D: .
DNA: TGTGCCAGCACCCTGTACCAGGGGAACCAAGAGACCCAGTACTTC
CDR3: CASTLYQGNQETQYF

J: TRBJ2-3
size: .
V: TRBV5-1
D: .
DNA: TGCGCCAGCAGCTTGGTAGGGGGGGCGGGCACAGATACGCAGTATTTT
CDR3: CASSLVGGAGTDTQYF

J: TRBJ1-2
size: .
V: TRBV13
D: .
DNA: TGTGCCAGCAGCCGTAGGACAGCCTACTATGGCTACACCTTC
CDR3: CASSRRTAYYGYTF

J: TRBJ2-5
size: once
V: TRBV9
D: .
DNA: TGTGCCAGCAGCTTTGGCTCCTGGAGCGGCAAGCAGTACTTC
CDR3: CASSFGSWSGKQYF

J: TRBJ2-1
size: .
V: TRBV2
D: TRBD1
DNA: TGTGCCAGCAGGGGGACAGGGTTAAATGAGCAGTTCTTC
CDR3: CASRGTGLNEQFF

J: TRBJ2-7
size: once
V: TRBV28
D: .
DNA: TGTGCCAGCAGGCTCCGGGACAACTACGAGCAGTACTTC
CDR3: CASRLRDNYEQYF

J: TRBJ2-2
size: few
V: TRBV29-1
D: .
DNA: TGCAGCGTTAGAGTCGGGGAGCTGTTTTTT
CDR3: CSVRVGELFF

J: TRBJ2-5
size: .
V: TRBV25-1
D: .
DNA: TGTGCCAGCAGTGATACCGGCAGGGTAGGAGAGACCCAGTACTTC
CDR3: CASSDTGRVGETQYF

J: TRBJ2-3
size: .
V: TRBV7-9
D: TRBD2
DNA: TGTGCCAGCAGCTTAGTTGCGGGGGGCCAATATAGCACAGATACGCAGTATTTT
CDR3: CASSLVAGGQYSTDTQYF

J: TRBJ2-2
size: few
V: TRBV7-9
D: TRBD1
DNA: TGTGCCAGCAGCGAACCTACAGGGGAAGCCACCGGGGAGCTGTTTTTT
CDR3: CASSEPTGEATGELFF

J: TRBJ1-2
size: .
V: TRBV2
D: .
DNA: TGTGCCAGCACTCCCGACCGGGACACCGAATCAGCACACTATGGCTACACCTTC
CDR3: CASTPDRDTESAHYGYTF

J: TRBJ1-6
size: .
V: TRBV27
D: .
DNA: TGTGCCAGCAGTGCCAGGGCTGAGTCACCCCTCCACTTT
CDR3: CASSARAESPLHF

J: TRBJ2-5
size: .
V: TRBV5-6
D: .
DNA: TGTGCCAGCAGCTTGTTCGGAGGGGAAGGAGAGACCCAGTACTTC
CDR3: CASSLFGGEGETQYF

J: TRBJ1-5
size: .
V: TRBV7-9
D: .
DNA: TGTGCCAGCAGCTTGAGCTTCGGGGGGGAAACCAATCAGCCCCAGCATTTT
CDR3: CASSLSFGGETNQPQHF

J: TRBJ2-1
size: .
V: TRBV6-1
D: .
DNA: TGTGCCAGCAGTGCGACGGACACCACCTACAATGAGCAGTTCTTC
CDR3: CASSATDTTYNEQFF

J: TRBJ1-2
size: .
V: TRBV19
D: .
DNA: TGTGCCAGTGCAATGCGAGGTGGCTATGGCTACACCTTC
CDR3: CASAMRGGYGYTF

J: TRBJ2-3
size: once
V: TRBV4-1
D: .
DNA: TGCGCCAGCAGCCAAGTTTCGGATACGCAGTATTTT
CDR3: CASSQVSDTQYF

J: TRBJ2-1
size: .
V: TRBV20-1
D: .
DNA: TGCAGTGCTAGTTTGGAGGCTGAGCAGTTCTTC
CDR3: CSASLEAEQFF

J: TRBJ1-6
size: .
V: TRBV15
D: .
DNA: TGTGCCACCAGCAGAGATCGAGACCCAGGCTCCTATAATTCACCCCTCCACTTT
CDR3: CATSRDRDPGSYNSPLHF

J: TRBJ2-1
size: .
V: TRBV6-6
D: TRBD2
DNA: TGTGCCAGCACTACTAGCGTCAATGAGCAGTTCTTC
CDR3: CASTTSVNEQFF

J: TRBJ2-5
size: .
V: TRBV19
D: .
DNA: TGTGCCAGTAGTATAGACAGGGGTAAGGGAGAGACCCAGTACTTC
CDR3: CASSIDRGKGETQYF

J: TRBJ1-2
size: .
V: TRBV5-6
D: .
DNA: TGTGCCAGCAGCTTGGTCCCTCGTGGAGCTAACTATGGCTACACCTTC
CDR3: CASSLVPRGANYGYTF

J: TRBJ1-2
size: .
V: TRBV6-1
D: TRBD1
DNA: TGTGCCAGCCAAACTATCCGACAGGGGGATGGCTACACCTTC
CDR3: CASQTIRQGDGYTF